The clone carrying this T cell receptor beta chain showed up many times. The sample is drawn from a study of blood T cell repertoires in COVID-19. About the study: Samples representing acute and convalescent COVID-19 were sourced from the United States, Italy and Spain. The analysed material was cDNA or gDNA that came from T cells, B-cell-depleted T cells, or PBMCs.

As originally analysed: Reference gene primer amplification gave nucleated cell count estimates. Method: immunoSEQ multiplex PCR; TCRdb's copy keeps in-frame clones and lacks some. V, J and clone size are taken as reported in that table, and D and trimming were inferred from the DNA itself. The repertoire has approximately 46,000 clones, 81% of them found once; the top ten carry about a fifth. With 5 bases clipped from V and 5 bases from J, the junction kept 8 bases outside the gene matches. The CDR3 sequence is 15 residues long. CDR1 and CDR2 (germline): SGDLS, YYNGEE. Enrolled during active infection, Seattle patients were then followed longitudinally.

Sample: peripheral blood. The chain has TRBV9 and TRBJ2-2; TRBD1 aligns across 8 bases. This TCR was recovered from an elderly woman with COVID-19, enrolled during active disease. In DNA form, the CDR3 reads TGTGCCAGCAGTAGAACCGGGACAGGAACCGGGGAGCTGTTTTTT. This gives the protein CASSRTGTGTGELFF.